This T cell receptor beta chain originates from a study of shared clonotypes between healthy human individuals. Recent acute infections and vaccinations were absent in the healthy HIV-negative adult donors. Into CD45RA+ naive and CD45RA-negative memory subsets, the CD4+ cells were split. Genomic DNA of each subset was evenly split across several immunoSEQ plates. TCRdb's copy holds only in-frame clones and misses some; the assay was immunoSEQ multiplex PCR. The sample lists some 2,500,000 clones, roughly 92% occurring once. Germline V lookup: CDR1 LNHDA, CDR2 SQIVND (reference sequence). Trimming cost V 8 bases and J 5 bases, with 15 bases left between them. The CDR3 sequence is 14 residues long.

The receptor was isolated from a man aged 18 to 30 in good health. Some clones in this sample may be carry-over from other donors' samples. The specimen was naive CD4+ T cells from PBMCs. Indicated subset: CD45RA+ positively selected. The chain combines TRBV19 with TRBJ1-4; no clear D. CDR3 region: CASSRSHENEKLFF. CDR3 nucleotide sequence: TGTGCCAGTTCCCGAAGCCATGAAAATGAAAAACTGTTTTTT.